A selection of T cell receptor beta chains follows, all from one sample in a study of cytomegalovirus exposure and HLA in healthy donors. The repertoire was sequenced with immunoSEQ multiplex PCR; TCRdb's copy has only in-frame clones and lacks some. This sample's table has about 39,000 clones. The specimen sequenced was PBMCs. These receptor sequences come from a male donor in good health and CMV-seronegative. Both conserved end residues are part of each CDR3. Each record gives: D gene, CDR3 length, V gene, J gene, CDR3 protein, CDR3 DNA. A D gene is named only where the DNA matches it firmly.

>NA|13|TRBV19|TRBJ1-1
CASSTGLNTEAFF
TGTGCCAGTAGTACAGGGTTGAACACTGAAGCTTTCTTT
>TRBD1|16|TRBV19|TRBJ1-4
CASSVLPGQGEEKLFF
TGTGCCAGTAGTGTACTTCCGGGACAGGGGGAAGAAAAACTGTTTTTT
>TRBD1|13|TRBV19|TRBJ1-1
CASSGTVNTEAFF
TGTGCCAGTAGTGGGACAGTGAACACTGAAGCTTTCTTT
>NA|13|TRBV15|TRBJ1-6
CATSRDEKSPLHF
TGTGCCACCAGCAGAGATGAGAAGTCACCCCTCCACTTT
>NA|12|TRBV7-9|TRBJ2-7
CASSRRRDEQYF
TGTGCCAGCAGCCGACGGAGGGACGAGCAGTACTTC
>TRBD1|17|TRBV7-6|TRBJ1-5
CASSSKPGTGGAQPQHF
TGTGCCAGCAGCTCCAAACCCGGGACAGGGGGCGCCCAGCCCCAGCATTTT
>TRBD1|15|TRBV11-2|TRBJ2-5
CASSPPGQGRETQYF
TGTGCCAGCAGCCCCCCGGGACAGGGAAGGGAGACCCAGTACTTC
>NA|18|TRBV12-2|TRBJ1-3
CASRLAIYTGVSGNTIYF
TGTGCAAGTCGCTTAGCGATCTATACAGGTGTCTCTGGAAACACCATATATTTT
>TRBD1|15|TRBV15|TRBJ2-1
CATSVGTGGGNEQFF
TGTGCCACCAGTGTAGGGACAGGGGGCGGGAATGAGCAGTTCTTC
>TRBD1|13|TRBV19|TRBJ1-2
CASSMDRGDGYTF
TGTGCCAGTAGTATGGACAGGGGGGATGGCTACACCTTC
>NA|14|TRBV19|TRBJ2-2
CASSMGENTGELFF
TGTGCCAGTAGTATGGGAGAGAACACCGGGGAGCTGTTTTTT
>NA|15|TRBV7-8|TRBJ1-2
CASSLAGRANYGYTF
TGTGCCAGCAGCTTAGCGGGCAGAGCTAACTATGGCTACACCTTC
>NA|14|TRBV15|TRBJ1-2
CATSRDYLNYGYTF
TGTGCCACCAGCAGAGATTATCTGAACTATGGCTACACCTTC
>NA|15|TRBV7-2|TRBJ1-6
CASSLAGGSSSPLHF
TGTGCCAGCAGCTTAGCCGGGGGGAGTTCTTCCCCCCTCCACTTT
>NA|15|TRBV11-2|TRBJ1-3
CASSLVRFSGNTIYF
TGTGCCAGCAGCTTAGTACGGTTCTCTGGAAACACCATATATTTT
>TRBD2|19|TRBV6-1|TRBJ2-4
CASSEPPGLAGAAKNIQYF
TGTGCCAGCAGTGAACCTCCGGGACTAGCGGGGGCAGCCAAAAACATTCAGTACTTC
>NA|12|TRBV2|TRBJ1-4
CASKVWSEKLFF
TGTGCCAGCAAGGTGTGGAGTGAAAAACTGTTTTTT
>NA|14|TRBV5-1|TRBJ2-1
CASREGQSYNEQFF
TGCGCCAGCAGGGAGGGACAGTCCTACAATGAGCAGTTCTTC
>NA|17|TRBV11-2|TRBJ1-4
CASSTYRAKGITEKLFF
TGTGCCAGCAGCACTTATCGGGCTAAGGGGATAACTGAAAAACTGTTTTTT
>NA|18|TRBV7-9|TRBJ2-3
CASSPHEIGRGYLDTQYF
TGTGCCAGCAGCCCCCATGAAATCGGCAGGGGCTATTTGGATACGCAGTATTTT
>TRBD1|13|TRBV10-2|TRBJ1-1
CAVHRGRDTEAFF
TGCGCCGTCCACAGGGGCCGCGACACTGAAGCTTTCTTT
>TRBD1|15|TRBV9|TRBJ1-1
CASSGPDRGNTEAFF
TGTGCCAGCAGCGGACCGGACAGGGGGAACACTGAAGCTTTCTTT
>NA|14|TRBV15|TRBJ2-5
CATSRGIGGETQYF
TGTGCCACCAGCAGAGGCATAGGGGGAGAGACCCAGTACTTC
>TRBD1|13|TRBV5-1|TRBJ1-2
CASSGDRDYGYTF
TGCGCCAGCAGCGGCGACAGGGACTATGGCTACACCTTC
>NA|13|TRBV25-1|TRBJ1-1
CASSLTENTEAFF
TGTGCCAGCAGTCTAACAGAAAACACTGAAGCTTTCTTT
>TRBD1|17|TRBV6-1|TRBJ1-4
CASSERGPGATNEKLFF
TGTGCCAGCAGTGAAAGGGGGCCGGGGGCAACTAATGAAAAACTGTTTTTT
>NA|15|TRBV27|TRBJ1-5
CASSRTGGWSQPQHF
TGTGCCAGCAGCCGAACCGGGGGATGGAGTCAGCCCCAGCATTTT
>NA|13|TRBV7-6|TRBJ2-7
CASSLDAGYEQYF
TGTGCCAGCAGCTTAGATGCCGGCTACGAGCAGTACTTC
>TRBD1|15|TRBV2|TRBJ1-3
CASTREGAGGNTIYF
TGTGCCAGCACTCGAGAGGGGGCCGGGGGAAACACCATATATTTT
>TRBD1|14|TRBV19|TRBJ1-6
CASSDTGVGGPLHF
TGTGCCAGTAGTGATACAGGGGTAGGAGGTCCCCTCCACTTT
>TRBD1|14|TRBV6-1|TRBJ1-2
CASSDDRVNYGYTF
TGTGCCAGCAGTGACGACAGGGTTAACTATGGCTACACCTTC
>NA|14|TRBV4-1|TRBJ2-1
CASSQRETYNEQFF
TGCGCCAGCAGTCAACGGGAGACCTACAATGAGCAGTTCTTC
>NA|15|TRBV2|TRBJ2-7
CASSERQGPTYEQYF
TGTGCCAGCAGTGAACGGCAGGGGCCGACCTACGAGCAGTACTTC
>NA|14|TRBV28|TRBJ1-4
CASSEGATNEKLFF
TGTGCCAGCAGTGAAGGGGCAACTAATGAAAAACTGTTTTTT
>NA|14|TRBV6-1|TRBJ1-2
CASSERGGPYGYTF
TGTGCCAGCAGTGAACGGGGGGGTCCTTATGGCTACACCTTC
>NA|14|TRBV9|TRBJ1-5
CASSVGRGNQPQHF
TGTGCCAGCAGCGTTGGGAGGGGGAATCAGCCCCAGCATTTT